This entry lists 12 T cell receptor beta chains sequenced from one sample in a study of breast tumors, draining lymph nodes, adjacent tissues. TCRdb called the multiplex PCR reads again in MiXCR, with one record for every CDR3 protein. The sample has about 230,000 distinct CDR3 sequences; less than 40% are singletons. Axillary draining lymph nodes of breast cancer patients supplied the node samples. Sequencing was carried out using axillary lymph node tissue. The receptors shown here come from a female donor with breast cancer. Some clones in this sample may be carry-over from other donors' samples.

This clonotype was recorded at least ten times. The J gene is TRBJ2-1, the V gene TRBV5-1; possibly TRBD1 for D (5 bases). The CDR3 has 14 amino acids. Trimming removed 4 bases at V and 4 bases at J, with 12 bases between. The germline CDR1 and CDR2 sequences are SGHRS and YFSETQ. This chain's CDR3 is CASSPSGAYNEQFF. The CDR3 coding sequence is TGCGCCAGCAGCCCTAGTGGGGCATACAATGAGCAGTTCTTC.

V is TRBV3-1 and J is TRBJ2-3; 11 positions agree with TRBD2. The CDR3 spans 14 residues. Germline V lookup: CDR1 LGHDT, CDR2 YNNKEL (reference sequence). V was pared by 1 base and J by 11 bases, with 5 bases of the junction left unmatched. CDR3 residues: CASSQAGLAGEQYF. CDR3 nucleotides: TGTGCCAGCAGCCAAGCAGGACTAGCGGGTGAGCAGTATTTT.

This clonotype occurred a few times. The J gene is TRBJ1-3, the V gene TRBV6-6; D unresolved. With 5 bases removed from V and 0 bases from J, the gap between germline ends came to 14 bases. This CDR3 is built from 16 residues. Germline lookup yields CDR1 MNHNY and CDR2 SVGAGI (reference sequence). The CDR3 spells CASSPPQSTSGNTIYF. Here the CDR3 DNA reads TGTGCCAGCAGTCCCCCCCAAAGCACCTCTGGAAACACCATATATTTT.

This clonotype was picked up many times. The chain employs TRBV2 and TRBJ1-2; 7 bases map to TRBD1. Unmatched junction bases numbered 3, after V lost 4 bases and J lost 4 bases. Germline CDR1 and CDR2: SNHLY and FYNNEI. The CDR3 is 13 residues long. Here the CDR3 DNA reads TGTGCCAGCAGTGTGGGACAGCTCTATGGCTACACCTTC. It is translated as CASSVGQLYGYTF.

This clonotype has a single count. This may be a read error: a much more frequent sequence differs by one nucleotide. V gene TRBV20-1 combines with J gene TRBJ2-7, with D unclear. V lost 5 bases and J lost 5, with 19 bases in between. This CDR3 region has 14 residues. Germline CDR1 and CDR2: DFQATT and SNEGSKA (reference sequence). Here the CDR3 DNA reads TGCAGTGCTGGAGCTGCCAGCATCCGAAACGAGCAGTACTTC. Its protein is CSAGAASIRNEQYF.

The chain employs TRBV7-8 and TRBJ2-2; D not resolved. In germline, CDR1 is SGHVS, CDR2 FQNEAQ. This CDR3 has 16 residues. Here the CDR3 DNA reads TGTGCGCTGGATCGTCAGAGTGGAGCAAACACCGGGGAGCTGTTTTTT. This sequence encodes CALDRQSGANTGELFF.

The chain carries TRBV15 and TRBJ2-7; 11 positions match TRBD2. Losses at the gene ends were 5 bases for V and 6 bases for J; bases not matched to a gene: 6. The CDR3 has 14 amino acids. The germline CDR1 and CDR2 sequences are LNHNV and YYDKDF (reference sequence). This CDR3 is CATSSPGLAVEQYF. The DNA for the CDR3 is TGTGCCACCAGCTCCCCGGGACTAGCGGTCGAGCAGTACTTC.

Many counts were recorded for this clonotype. The genes are TRBV7-3 and TRBJ2-1; 9 bases are a match to TRBD2. Germline assignment: CDR1 SGHTA and CDR2 FQGTGA. V was pared by 1 base and J by 5 bases, with 6 bases of the junction left unmatched. The CDR3 is 16 residues long. In nucleotides, the CDR3 is TGTGCCAGCAGCTTAATTGGGGCGGGAGGGAACAATGAGCAGTTCTTC. It encodes CASSLIGAGGNNEQFF.

This clonotype has just a few counts. A much larger clone is a single base away; this may be a read error. The rearrangement links TRBV20-1 to TRBJ2-3; tentative D call: TRBD2 (6 bases). The CDR3 length is 16 residues. Germline values: CDR1 DFQATT, CDR2 SNEGSKA (reference sequence). Trimming removed 0 bases at V and 5 bases at J, with 18 bases between. The CDR3 sequence is CSARDPSGRTGDTQYF. The CDR3 DNA follows: TGCAGTGCTAGAGATCCGAGCGGGCGGACGGGAGATACGCAGTATTTT.

This clonotype showed up many times. This chain links TRBV5-1 with TRBJ1-6; D gene ambiguous. CDR3 length: 16 residues. CDR1 and CDR2 (germline): SGHRS, YFSETQ. Trimming removed 4 bases at V and 9 bases at J, with 20 bases between. In DNA, the CDR3 is TGCGCCAGCAGCCCAAGGGCGGGAGTACTAAGTTCACCCCTCCACTTT. This gives the protein CASSPRAGVLSSPLHF.

This clonotype was counted ten times or more. A read error may produce the germline difference seen at one junction end. The chain recombines TRBV6-4 with TRBJ1-6, with D hard to call. This CDR3 is built from 16 residues. Germline V lookup: CDR1 MRHNA, CDR2 SNTAGT. In DNA form, the CDR3 reads TGTGCCAGCAGTCACTCGCGCCAGCTCGATAATTCACCCCTCCACTTT. Its translation: CASSHSRQLDNSPLHF.

This clonotype was seen repeatedly, ten times or more. This chain connects TRBV12-3 or TRBV12-4 to TRBJ1-6, with 7 nucleotides matching TRBD1. V shed 6 bases and J 9 bases; nucleotides not matched to a gene: 8. This CDR3 has 14 amino acids. CDR3 nucleotide sequence: TGTGCCAGCAGCCTTAACAGGGGCGGTTCACCCCTCCACTTT. Protein product: CASSLNRGGSPLHF.